These 5 T cell receptor beta chains were sequenced from one sample in a study of blood T cell repertoires in COVID-19. The data were produced by immunoSEQ multiplex PCR, yet TCRdb's version contains in-frame clones alone and is incomplete. The sample has about 190,000 clones; 84% are singletons. The specimen was PBMCs or T cells enriched from blood (not recorded which). These receptors came from a woman aged 25-40 years who had been exposed to COVID-19.

The chain employs TRBV5-1 and TRBJ2-3, with TRBD2 as a possible D gene (6 bases). V was cut by 3 bases and J by 4 bases, with 15 bases left in between. The germline gives CDR1 SGHRS, CDR2 YFSETQ. The CDR3 totals 15 residues. The CDR3 loop is CASSSGTQSSDTQYF. The CDR3 DNA reads as TGCGCCAGCAGCTCCGGGACTCAGTCGTCAGATACGCAGTATTTT.

The V and J genes are TRBV6-4 and TRBJ2-2; possibly TRBD1 for D (6 bases). Germline V gene sequence: CDR1 MRHNA, CDR2 SNTAGT. V lost 8 bases, J lost 3 bases, and 10 bases lay in between. The CDR3 consists of 13 residues. CDR3 region: CASYRVDTGELFF. The CDR3 bases are TGTGCCAGCTACAGGGTAGACACCGGGGAGCTGTTTTTT.

This clone was seen a few times. CDR3 sequence (DNA): TGTGCCAGCAGTGAAGAGGAGTTCACTGAAGCTTTCTTT. It translates to CASSEEEFTEAFF. This chain joins TRBV2 and TRBJ1-1; the D is unclear. The length of the CDR3 is 13 residues. Looked up from germline, CDR1 is SNHLY and CDR2 is FYNNEI. The V and J ends lost 1 base and 4 bases respectively, with 7 bases between them.

V and J are TRBV11-1 and TRBJ2-1, with TRBD2 matching 8 bases. V lost 5 bases and J lost 0; bases outside the gene matches: 3. Per germline, CDR1 SGHAT and CDR2 FQDESV (reference sequence). The CDR3 is 15 residues long. CDR3 nucleotide sequence: TGTGCCAGCAGCATCACTAGCGGCTCCTACAATGAGCAGTTCTTC. Translation gives CASSITSGSYNEQFF.

This clone has a handful of counts. This chain connects TRBV5-8 to TRBJ2-1; 11 bases fit TRBD2. Per the germline V gene, CDR1 is SGHTS and CDR2 is YDEGEE. CDR3 length: 14 residues. V trimming: 0 bases; J trimming: 9 bases; junction bases outside the gene matches: 2. This CDR3 reads CASSLVLAGGEQFF. In nucleotides, the CDR3 is TGTGCCAGCAGCTTGGTTCTAGCGGGAGGTGAGCAGTTCTTC.